One and the same sample provided the 18 T cell receptor beta chains below, sequenced in a study of blood T cell repertoires in COVID-19. Repertoires were generated with immunoSEQ multiplex PCR, while TCRdb's copy carries only in-frame clones and drops some. The sample consists of about 110,000 clones, 85% to 90% of them appearing once. Sequenced input: peripheral blood. These receptors all stem from a woman in her forties or fifties with acute or convalescent COVID-19.

The rearrangement uses TRBV15 and TRBJ2-5; 7 bases map to TRBD2. The V gene end was trimmed by 3 bases and the J gene end by 5 bases; junction bases not matched to a gene: 6. The CDR3 runs 14 residues. The germline V gene has CDR1 LNHNV and CDR2 YYDKDF (reference sequence). Written as DNA, the CDR3 is TGTGCCACCAGCAGCGAGCGGGATGGGGAGACCCAGTACTTC. This codes for CATSSERDGETQYF.

V and J are TRBV25-1 and TRBJ2-7; D ambiguous. This CDR3 region has 15 residues. The V end lost 2 bases, the J end lost 3 bases, and 14 bases lay between the germline ends. Germline values: CDR1 MGHDK, CDR2 SYGVNS. In nucleotides, the CDR3 is TGTGCCAGCAGTGAAAGGCAGGATCCCTTCTACGAGCAGTACTTC. It is translated as CASSERQDPFYEQYF.

This clone was detected only once. The V call is TRBV4-1, the J call TRBJ2-2, with D maybe TRBD2 (6 bases). Trimming shortened V by 4 bases and J by 0 bases, and 9 bases separated the two germline ends. The CDR3 is 15 residues long. Germline CDR1 MGHRA, CDR2 YSYEKL. CDR3 region: CASSRREANTGELFF. CDR3 nucleotide sequence: TGCGCCAGCAGCCGCAGGGAGGCGAACACCGGGGAGCTGTTTTTT.

The CDR3 DNA follows: TGTGCCAGCAGCCGACTAGCGGGAGTCGGCACAGATACGCAGTATTTT. As protein: CASSRLAGVGTDTQYF. The chain couples TRBV7-7 to TRBJ2-3; 12 nucleotides line up with TRBD2. The CDR3 is 16 residues long. V shed 5 bases, J shed 1 base, and the junction held 4 bases outside the gene matches. The V gene's germline CDR1 is SSHAT and CDR2 FNYEAQ (reference sequence). The whole variable domain, filled in from reference TRBV7-7 and TRBJ2-3, reads GAGVSQSPRYKVTKRGQDVTLRCDPISSHATLYWYQQALGQGPEFLTYFNYEAQPDKSGLPSDRFSAERPEGSISTLTIQRTEQRDSAMYRCASSRLAGVGTDTQYFGPGTRLTVL.

The rearrangement uses TRBV6-1 and TRBJ2-7, with TRBD2 identical over 10 bases. The CDR3 has 15 residues. The germline gives CDR1 MNHNS, CDR2 SASEGT. The junction had 7 bases not matched to a gene; V was cut back by 5 bases and J by 3 bases. The CDR3 here is CASSQTRTSGYEQYF. In DNA, the CDR3 is TGTGCCAGCAGTCAAACCCGGACTAGCGGCTACGAGCAGTACTTC.

V usage is TRBV30 and J usage is TRBJ2-2, with D tentatively TRBD1 (6 bases). From germline, CDR1 is GTSNPN and CDR2 SVGIG (reference sequence). The CDR3 is made up of 14 amino acids. V gave up 0 bases and J gave up 4 bases, with 9 bases separating them. The DNA for the CDR3 is TGTGCCTGGAGTGTCCAGGGGACCACCGGGGAGCTGTTTTTT. This sequence encodes CAWSVQGTTGELFF.

The V gene is TRBV5-1, the J gene TRBJ2-1, with 9 bases that match TRBD2. The CDR3 is made up of 16 amino acids. The V gene end was trimmed by 0 bases and the J gene end by 9 bases; junction bases not matched to a gene: 10. Germline CDR1 is SGHRS and CDR2 is YFSETQ. CDR3 amino acids: CASSLVVASGTIEQFF. CDR3 bases: TGCGCCAGCAGCTTGGTAGTGGCTAGCGGGACTATTGAGCAGTTCTTC.

V is TRBV5-1 and J is TRBJ2-1, with 9 bases fitting TRBD2. CDR1 is SGHRS, CDR2 YFSETQ, per germline. The CDR3 length is 16 residues. V trimming: 0 bases; J trimming: 9 bases; junction bases outside the gene matches: 10. The CDR3 bases are TGCGCCAGCAGCTTGGGGTTGGCGGGAGGGCCTGGTGAGCAGTTCTTC. Translation gives CASSLGLAGGPGEQFF.

This rearrangement joins TRBV12-3 or TRBV12-4 to TRBJ1-5; D is unresolved. The V end lost 6 bases, the J end lost 4 bases, and 7 bases lay between the germline ends. The CDR3 loop spans 12 amino acids. The CDR3 sequence is CASREGNQPQHF. The CDR3 region has the DNA TGTGCCAGCAGAGAGGGTAATCAGCCCCAGCATTTT.

CDR3 residues: CASSLPGLAGGYTGELFF. DNA for the CDR3: TGTGCCAGCAGTCTACCCGGACTAGCGGGAGGGTACACCGGGGAGCTGTTTTTT. The gene calls are TRBV28 and TRBJ2-2; 15 bases are shared with TRBD2. The V segment lost 5 bases and the J segment 3 bases; nucleotides outside the gene matches: 7. The CDR3 is 18 amino acids. Germline CDR1 reads MDHEN; CDR2 reads SYDVKM. Filled out from reference TRBV28 and TRBJ2-2, the complete variable domain reads DVKVTQSSRYLVKRTGEKVFLECVQDMDHENMFWYRQDPGLGLRLIYFSYDVKMKEKGDIPEGYSVSREKKERFSLILESASTNQTSMYLCASSLPGLAGGYTGELFFGEGSRLTVL.

This chain joins TRBV19 and TRBJ2-7; D is possibly TRBD1 (5 bases). V lost 4 bases and J lost 6, with 16 bases in between. Germline values: CDR1 LNHDA, CDR2 SQIVND (reference sequence). The CDR3 contains 14 residues. This CDR3 is CASSKSQQGSEQYF. DNA of the CDR3: TGTGCCAGTAGTAAGTCCCAGCAGGGAAGCGAGCAGTACTTC.

The chain carries TRBV6-6 and TRBJ1-1, with 7 bases aligning to TRBD1. With V trimmed by 2 bases and J by 3 bases, 6 bases remained unmatched. CDR3 length: 15 amino acids. CDR1 and CDR2 from the germline V gene are MNHNY and SVGAGI (reference sequence). The CDR3 protein is CASSYGDRADTEAFF. CDR3 DNA sequence: TGTGCCAGCAGTTACGGAGACAGGGCTGACACTGAAGCTTTCTTT.

The chain links TRBV5-1 to TRBJ2-2; D is possibly TRBD2 (5 bases). Between the trimmed V and J ends, which lost 3 bases and 6 bases, there was a span of 12 bases. Per germline, CDR1 SGHRS and CDR2 YFSETQ. The CDR3 is 14 residues long. The CDR3 region is CASSSVLASGELFF. The CDR3 DNA reads TGCGCCAGCAGCTCCGTCCTAGCATCCGGGGAGCTGTTTTTT.

The chain links TRBV19 to TRBJ2-4; D gene ambiguous. The germline V gene has CDR1 LNHDA and CDR2 SQIVND (reference sequence). This CDR3 has 17 residues. V was pared by 3 bases and J by 8 bases, with 23 bases between. CDR3: CASSIRIIRSPKDIQYF. The CDR3 DNA follows: TGTGCCAGTAGTATTAGGATAATCAGGTCCCCAAAGGACATTCAGTACTTC.

This clone has only a few counts. V and J are TRBV12-3 or TRBV12-4 and TRBJ1-2; perhaps TRBD1 as D (5 bases). The CDR3 is 13 amino acids. V gave up 6 bases and J gave up 5 bases, with 13 bases separating them. This CDR3 reads CASSRNGGYGYTF. In DNA form, the CDR3 reads TGTGCCAGCAGCCGGAACGGGGGGTATGGCTACACCTTC.

This chain uses TRBV7-8 with TRBJ1-1; 10 nucleotides line up with TRBD1. The CDR3 runs 14 residues. With 4 bases clipped from V and 7 bases from J, the junction kept 6 bases outside the gene matches. Germline V lookup: CDR1 SGHVS, CDR2 FQNEAQ. As DNA, the CDR3 is TGTGCCAGCAGCTCGGTGACAGGGGGCCGTGAAGCTTTCTTT. This sequence encodes CASSSVTGGREAFF.

The rearrangement uses TRBV6-1 and TRBJ2-5; TRBD2 aligns across 9 bases. CDR1 is MNHNS, CDR2 SASEGT, per germline. There are 16 residues in the CDR3. J was trimmed by 3 bases and V by 1 base; bases with no gene match: 6. The CDR3 reads CASSEGWLAGKETQYF. The CDR3 DNA reads TGTGCCAGCAGTGAAGGATGGCTAGCGGGAAAAGAGACCCAGTACTTC.

V usage is TRBV7-9 and J usage is TRBJ1-1; possible D gene TRBD1, 5 bases. Germline CDR1 reads SEHNR; CDR2 reads FQNEAQ (reference sequence). Trimming stripped 5 bases from V and 1 base from J, with 14 bases between. This CDR3 comprises 15 residues. CDR3 bases: TGTGCCAGCAGCCCCACCAGGGCCCAGAACACTGAAGCTTTCTTT. This encodes CASSPTRAQNTEAFF.